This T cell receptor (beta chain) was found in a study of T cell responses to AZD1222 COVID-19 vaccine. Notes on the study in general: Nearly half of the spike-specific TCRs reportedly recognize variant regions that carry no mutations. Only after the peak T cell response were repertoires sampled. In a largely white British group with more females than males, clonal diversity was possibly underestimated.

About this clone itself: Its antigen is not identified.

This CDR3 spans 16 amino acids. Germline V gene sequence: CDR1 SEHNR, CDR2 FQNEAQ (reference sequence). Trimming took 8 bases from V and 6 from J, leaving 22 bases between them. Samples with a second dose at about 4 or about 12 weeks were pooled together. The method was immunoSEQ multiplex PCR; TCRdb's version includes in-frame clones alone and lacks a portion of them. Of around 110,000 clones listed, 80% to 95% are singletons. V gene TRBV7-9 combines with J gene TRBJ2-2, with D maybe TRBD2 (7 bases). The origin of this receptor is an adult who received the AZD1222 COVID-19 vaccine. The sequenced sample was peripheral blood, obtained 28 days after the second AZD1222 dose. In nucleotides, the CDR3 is TGTGCCAGCCTATGGGGGGGGCGACGTTCCTCCGGGGAGCTGTTTTTT. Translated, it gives CASLWGGRRSSGELFF.